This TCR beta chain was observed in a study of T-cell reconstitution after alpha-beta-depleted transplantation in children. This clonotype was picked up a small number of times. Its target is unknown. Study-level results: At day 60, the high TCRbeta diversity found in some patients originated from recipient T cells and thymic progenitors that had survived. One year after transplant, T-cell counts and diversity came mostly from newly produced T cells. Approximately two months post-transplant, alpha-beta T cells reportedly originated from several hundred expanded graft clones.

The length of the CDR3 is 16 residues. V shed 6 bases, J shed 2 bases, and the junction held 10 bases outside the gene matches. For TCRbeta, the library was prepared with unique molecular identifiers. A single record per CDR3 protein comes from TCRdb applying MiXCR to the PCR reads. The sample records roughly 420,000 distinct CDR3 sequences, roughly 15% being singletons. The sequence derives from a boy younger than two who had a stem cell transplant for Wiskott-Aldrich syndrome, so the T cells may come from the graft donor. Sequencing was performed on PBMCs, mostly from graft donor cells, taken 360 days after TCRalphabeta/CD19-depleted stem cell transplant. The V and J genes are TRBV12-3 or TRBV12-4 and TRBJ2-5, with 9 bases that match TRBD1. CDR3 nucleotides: TGTGCCAGCAGGCCTCCACCGGGACAGGGACAAGAGACCCAGTACTTC. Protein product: CASRPPPGQGQETQYF.